Listed below are T cell receptor beta chains from one sample, sequenced in a study of response to subunit inactivated influenza vaccine. TCRdb re-derived calls from the RT-PCR reads in MiXCR, one entry per CDR3 protein. This sample has about 520,000 distinct CDR3 sequences, with about 25% found just once. This material consisted of CD4+ T cells sorted from PBMCs, taken about 5 days after vaccination. These receptors all stem from a man aged 45-60 years who received an inactivated influenza vaccine. The CDR3 runs from the conserved cysteine through the conserved F or W. D genes are given only for firm matches. Clone size appears in some rows only: once, few, many, or a class for an expanded clone.

V gene	CDR3 length	J gene	D gene	clone size	CDR3 protein	CDR3 DNA
TRBV5-1	14	TRBJ2-7	-	-	CASSLEGPRDEQYF	TGCGCCAGCAGCTTGGAGGGACCTAGAGACGAGCAGTACTTC
TRBV7-9	14	TRBJ2-3	-	-	CASSKLNGADTQYF	TGTGCCAGCAGCAAACTGAATGGCGCAGATACGCAGTATTTT
TRBV7-6	16	TRBJ2-3	-	few	CASSLLGGGSTDTQYF	TGTGCCAGCAGCTTATTGGGTGGCGGGAGCACAGATACGCAGTATTTT
TRBV7-8	15	TRBJ2-1	-	few	CASSLGPLIYNEQFF	TGTGCCAGCAGCTTAGGACCTTTGATTTACAATGAGCAGTTCTTC
TRBV5-6	13	TRBJ2-2	-	-	CASSFASTGELFF	TGTGCCAGCAGCTTTGCGTCCACCGGGGAGCTGTTTTTT
TRBV7-9	14	TRBJ2-2	-	-	CASSFGQSTGELFF	TGTGCCAGCAGCTTCGGGCAGAGCACCGGGGAGCTGTTTTTT
TRBV28	15	TRBJ1-4	TRBD1	few	CASSSSGTGDEKLFF	TGTGCCAGCAGTTCGTCCGGGACAGGGGATGAAAAACTGTTTTTT
TRBV10-3	16	TRBJ2-2	-	-	CAISDSAGPNTGELFF	TGTGCCATCAGTGATAGTGCGGGGCCCAACACCGGGGAGCTGTTTTTT
TRBV3-1	12	TRBJ2-1	-	-	CASSHRGGEQFF	TGTGCCAGCAGCCATCGAGGGGGTGAGCAGTTCTTC
TRBV7-6	18	TRBJ2-1	TRBD2	-	CASSLNRSSGTPGYEQFF	TGTGCCAGCAGCCTAAATAGATCTAGCGGGACCCCAGGTTATGAGCAGTTCTTC
TRBV7-2	16	TRBJ2-3	TRBD2	-	CASSLEGLAGRYTQYF	TGTGCCAGCAGCTTAGAGGGACTAGCGGGACGGTATACGCAGTATTTT
TRBV12-3/TRBV12-4	11	TRBJ1-2	-	few	CASSLKGGYTF	TGTGCCAGCAGTTTGAAGGGTGGCTACACCTTC
TRBV12-3/TRBV12-4	14	TRBJ1-1	-	-	CASSRKGTNTEAFF	TGTGCCAGCAGTCGAAAGGGGACGAACACTGAAGCTTTCTTT
TRBV20-1	15	TRBJ2-5	-	few	CSASIGGGPGETQYF	TGCAGTGCTAGTATCGGTGGGGGGCCTGGGGAGACCCAGTACTTC
TRBV12-3/TRBV12-4	13	TRBJ2-7	-	-	CASRAGNSYEQYF	TGTGCCAGCAGAGCAGGGAATAGCTACGAGCAGTACTTC
TRBV6-1	14	TRBJ1-5	-	many	CASSRGQPAQPQHF	TGTGCCAGCAGCCGAGGACAGCCGGCCCAGCCCCAGCATTTT
TRBV5-1	13	TRBJ2-7	TRBD2	-	CASSLSGRNEQYF	TGCGCCAGCAGCTTGAGCGGGAGAAACGAGCAGTACTTC
TRBV20-1	13	TRBJ1-4	-	few	CSASPRINEKLFF	TGCAGTGCATCTCCACGGATTAATGAAAAACTGTTTTTT
TRBV5-1	14	TRBJ2-4	TRBD1	-	CASSTRTGENIQYF	TGCGCCAGCAGCACTCGGACAGGGGAAAACATTCAGTACTTC
TRBV20-1	16	TRBJ2-5	-	-	CSARGTSGAEKETQYF	TGCAGTGCTAGAGGAACGAGCGGCGCGGAAAAAGAGACCCAGTACTTC
TRBV5-1	15	TRBJ1-5	TRBD1	-	CASSLGDSTNLPQHF	TGCGCCAGCAGCTTGGGGGACAGTACTAATCTGCCCCAGCATTTT
TRBV7-2	14	TRBJ2-1	-	-	CASSPQQTYNEQFF	TGTGCCAGCAGCCCTCAGCAAACCTACAATGAGCAGTTCTTC